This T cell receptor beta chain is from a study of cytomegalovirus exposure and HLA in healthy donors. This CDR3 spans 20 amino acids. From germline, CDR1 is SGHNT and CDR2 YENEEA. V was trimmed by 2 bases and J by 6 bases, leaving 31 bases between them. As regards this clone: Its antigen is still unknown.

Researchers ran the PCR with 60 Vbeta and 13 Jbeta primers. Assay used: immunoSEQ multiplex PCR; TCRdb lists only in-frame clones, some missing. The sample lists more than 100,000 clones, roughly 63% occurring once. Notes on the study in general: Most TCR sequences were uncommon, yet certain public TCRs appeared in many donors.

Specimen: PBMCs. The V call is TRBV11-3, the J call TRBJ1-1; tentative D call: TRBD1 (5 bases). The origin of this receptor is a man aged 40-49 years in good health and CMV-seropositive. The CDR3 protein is CASSLNTAGLIWGLEAEAFF. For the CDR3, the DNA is TGTGCCAGCAGCTTAAACACCGCTGGCTTAATTTGGGGCCTTGAGGCTGAAGCTTTCTTT.